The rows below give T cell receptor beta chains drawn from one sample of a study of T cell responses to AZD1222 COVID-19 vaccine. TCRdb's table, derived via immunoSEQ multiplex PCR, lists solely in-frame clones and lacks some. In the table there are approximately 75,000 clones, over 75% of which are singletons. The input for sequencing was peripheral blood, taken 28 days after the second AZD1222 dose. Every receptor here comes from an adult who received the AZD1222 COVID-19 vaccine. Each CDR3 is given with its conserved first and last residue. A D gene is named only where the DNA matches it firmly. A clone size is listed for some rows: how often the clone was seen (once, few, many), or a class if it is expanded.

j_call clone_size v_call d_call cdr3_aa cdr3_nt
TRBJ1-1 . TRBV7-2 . CASSLNPGRGTEAFF TGTGCCAGCAGCTTAAATCCGGGGCGAGGCACTGAAGCTTTCTTT
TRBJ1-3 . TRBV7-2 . CASSLGVIAGNTIYF TGTGCCAGCAGCTTGGGGGTAATCGCTGGAAACACCATATATTTT
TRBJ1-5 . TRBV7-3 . CASSLTGDLGNQPQHF TGTGCCAGCAGTCTGACGGGGGACTTGGGCAATCAGCCCCAGCATTTT
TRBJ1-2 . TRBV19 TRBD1 CASNSGTGGYYGYTF TGTGCCAGCAACTCCGGGACAGGGGGCTATTATGGCTACACCTTC
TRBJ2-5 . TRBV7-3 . CASSNQGQETQYF TGTGCCAGCAGCAACCAGGGTCAAGAGACCCAGTACTTC
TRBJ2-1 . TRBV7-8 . CASSLSVVRQDNEQFF TGTGCCAGCAGCTTAAGTGTGGTTAGGCAGGACAATGAGCAGTTCTTC
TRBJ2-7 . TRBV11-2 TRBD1 CASSFGGGQGRVRAYEQYF TGTGCCAGCAGCTTCGGTGGGGGACAGGGGAGAGTTCGTGCCTACGAGCAGTACTTC
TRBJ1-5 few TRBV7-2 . CASSLTPQGNQPQHF TGTGCCAGCAGCTTGACCCCTCAAGGGAATCAGCCCCAGCATTTT
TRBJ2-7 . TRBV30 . CAWTEGSGQNEQYF TGTGCCTGGACCGAAGGGTCGGGGCAAAACGAGCAGTACTTC
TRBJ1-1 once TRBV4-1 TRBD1 CASSHTTGELTEAFF TGCGCCAGCAGCCATACAACAGGGGAACTAACTGAAGCTTTCTTT
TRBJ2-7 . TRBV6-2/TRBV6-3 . CASSPGTYEQYF TGTGCCAGCAGTCCGGGAACCTACGAGCAGTACTTC
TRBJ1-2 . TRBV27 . CASSLNADYGYTF TGTGCCAGCAGTTTAAACGCTGACTATGGCTACACCTTC
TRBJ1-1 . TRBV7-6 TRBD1 CASSFLDRGNTEAFF TGTGCCAGCAGCTTTCTGGACAGGGGGAACACTGAAGCTTTCTTT